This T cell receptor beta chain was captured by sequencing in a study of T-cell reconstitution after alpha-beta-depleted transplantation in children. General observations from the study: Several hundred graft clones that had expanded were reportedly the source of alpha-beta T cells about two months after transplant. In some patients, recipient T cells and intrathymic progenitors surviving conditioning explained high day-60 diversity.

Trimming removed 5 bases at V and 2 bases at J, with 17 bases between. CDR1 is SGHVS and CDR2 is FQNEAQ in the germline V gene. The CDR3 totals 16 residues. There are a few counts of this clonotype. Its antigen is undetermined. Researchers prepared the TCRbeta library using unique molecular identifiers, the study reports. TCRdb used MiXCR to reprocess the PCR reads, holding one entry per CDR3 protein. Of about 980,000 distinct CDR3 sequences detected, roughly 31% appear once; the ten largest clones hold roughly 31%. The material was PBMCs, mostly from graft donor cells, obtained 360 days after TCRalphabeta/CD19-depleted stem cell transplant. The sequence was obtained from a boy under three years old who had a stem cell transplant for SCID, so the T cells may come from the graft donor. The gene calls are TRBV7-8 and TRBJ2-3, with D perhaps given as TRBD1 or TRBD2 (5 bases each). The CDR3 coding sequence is TGTGCCAGCAGCGGTGGGACGGTGCTCCACACAGATACGCAGTATTTT. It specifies CASSGGTVLHTDTQYF.